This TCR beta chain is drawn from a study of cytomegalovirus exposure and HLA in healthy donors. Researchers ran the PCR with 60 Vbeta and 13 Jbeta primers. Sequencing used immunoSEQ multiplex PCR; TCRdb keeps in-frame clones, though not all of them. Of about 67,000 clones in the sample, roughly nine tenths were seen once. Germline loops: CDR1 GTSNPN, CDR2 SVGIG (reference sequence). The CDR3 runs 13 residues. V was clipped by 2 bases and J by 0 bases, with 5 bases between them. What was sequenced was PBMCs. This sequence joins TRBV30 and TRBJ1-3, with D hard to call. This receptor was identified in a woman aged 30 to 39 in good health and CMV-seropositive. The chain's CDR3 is CAWSRNSGNTIYF. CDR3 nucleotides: TGTGCCTGGAGTCGTAACTCTGGAAACACCATATATTTT. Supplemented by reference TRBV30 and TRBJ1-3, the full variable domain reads SQTIHQWPATLVQPVGSPLSLECTVEGTSNPNLYWYRQAAGRGLQLLFYSVGIGQISSEVPQNLSASRPQDRQFILSSKKLLLSDSGFYLCAWSRNSGNTIYFGEGSWLTVV.